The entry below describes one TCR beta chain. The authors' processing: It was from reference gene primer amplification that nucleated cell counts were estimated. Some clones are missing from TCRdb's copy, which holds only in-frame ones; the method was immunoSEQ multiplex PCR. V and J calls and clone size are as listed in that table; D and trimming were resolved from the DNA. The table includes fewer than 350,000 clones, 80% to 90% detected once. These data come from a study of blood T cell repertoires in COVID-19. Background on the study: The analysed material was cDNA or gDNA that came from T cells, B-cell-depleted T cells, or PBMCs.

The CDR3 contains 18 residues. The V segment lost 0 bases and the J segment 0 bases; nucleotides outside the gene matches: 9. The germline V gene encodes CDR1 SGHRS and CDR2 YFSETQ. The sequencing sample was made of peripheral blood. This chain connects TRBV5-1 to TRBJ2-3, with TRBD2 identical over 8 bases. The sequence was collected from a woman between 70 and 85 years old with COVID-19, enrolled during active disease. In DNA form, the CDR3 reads TGCGCCAGCAGCTTGGTTGCGGGGGGCCTCACTAGCACAGATACGCAGTATTTT. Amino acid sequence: CASSLVAGGLTSTDTQYF.